The 21 T cell receptor beta chains reported below all come from one sample, sequenced in a study of blood T cell repertoires in COVID-19. TCRdb keeps only in-frame clones here, not all; method: immunoSEQ multiplex PCR. The data contain approximately 300,000 clones, around 90% of them singletons. Sequencing was carried out using peripheral blood. These receptors were collected from a woman under 40 with COVID-19, enrolled during active disease.

This chain uses TRBV23-1 with TRBJ1-3; D is undetermined. TRBV23-1 is flagged as an ORF with uncertain function. The V end was cut by 6 bases, the J end by 4 bases, with 22 bases between. The CDR3 totals 17 residues. CDR3 in DNA: TGCGCCAGCAGCTGCAAATCAGACTCCGGAGGGGGAAACACCATATATTTT. Amino acid sequence: CASSCKSDSGGGNTIYF.

The gene calls are TRBV10-3 and TRBJ2-7; a possible D gene is TRBD2 (5 bases). Germline V gene data show CDR1 as ENHRY and CDR2 as SYGVKD. V was cut by 1 base and J by 4 bases, with 14 bases left in between. The CDR3 is 15 amino acids. CDR3 protein: CAISEYAGLRYEQYF. The CDR3 DNA reads as TGTGCCATCAGTGAGTATGCGGGTCTTAGGTACGAGCAGTACTTC.

The CDR3 DNA reads as TGTGCCAGCAGTTTATCCCCCTCGGGTGCAGGACAGTTACTCTATGGCTACACCTTC. This codes for CASSLSPSGAGQLLYGYTF. The rearrangement joins TRBV28 to TRBJ1-2; D perhaps matches TRBD1 (6 bases). The CDR3 is made up of 19 amino acids. The V gene lost 1 base and the J gene lost 4 bases, with 25 bases spanning the gap. Germline CDR1 MDHEN, CDR2 SYDVKM.

This clone showed up just once. The genes are TRBV3-1 (or the pseudogene TRBV3-2) and TRBJ2-1, with 11 bases lining up with TRBD2. CDR3 length: 19 residues. After removal of 0 bases from V and 3 bases from J, the junction contained 10 bases not matched to a gene. Germline assignment: CDR1 LGHDT and CDR2 YNNKEL (reference sequence). The CDR3 sequence: CASSQDALAGGELYNEQFF. CDR3 in DNA: TGTGCCAGCAGCCAAGACGCTCTAGCGGGAGGAGAGCTCTACAATGAGCAGTTCTTC.

The J gene is TRBJ1-3, the V gene TRBV11-2, with D uncertain. V lost 5 bases, J lost 0 bases, and 5 bases lay in between. The germline gives CDR1 SGHAT, CDR2 FQNNGV. The length of the CDR3 is 13 residues. This CDR3 is CASSESSGNTIYF. The CDR3 region has the DNA TGTGCCAGCAGCGAGAGCTCTGGAAACACCATATATTTT.

This clone was seen only a few times. The chain links TRBV27 to TRBJ2-7; 10 bases align to TRBD1. V lost 3 bases, J lost 1 base, and 15 bases stayed unmatched. There are 19 residues in the CDR3. In germline, CDR1 is MNHEY, CDR2 SMNVEV (reference sequence). The CDR3 bases are TGTGCCAGCAGTTTTCGCCAGGGACTCCGGGACAGGGGATCCTACGAGCAGTACTTC. Translated: CASSFRQGLRDRGSYEQYF.

The chain carries TRBV4-1 and TRBJ2-5; 7 bases match TRBD1. The germline V gene has CDR1 MGHRA and CDR2 YSYEKL. This CDR3 spans 17 amino acids. V lost 2 bases and J lost 5; bases outside the gene matches: 14. The CDR3 is CASSQPLGTVRLETQYF. DNA of the CDR3: TGCGCCAGCAGCCAACCTTTAGGGACAGTCCGCTTGGAGACCCAGTACTTC.

This chain connects TRBV4-2 to TRBJ2-7; 11 bases are a match to TRBD2. This CDR3 has 16 residues. Germline V gene lookup returns CDR1 LGHNA and CDR2 YNFKEQ. After removal of 0 bases from V and 2 bases from J, the junction contained 3 bases not matched to a gene. The CDR3 DNA reads TGTGCCAGCAGCCAAGAACTAGCGGGAGTTACCTACGAGCAGTACTTC. Its translation: CASSQELAGVTYEQYF.

V and J are TRBV28 and TRBJ2-1, with D perhaps matching TRBD1 (6 bases). Trimming left V 2 bases short and J 3 bases short, with 8 bases between. CDR3 length: 14 amino acids. Germline CDR1 is MDHEN and CDR2 is SYDVKM. In DNA form, the CDR3 reads TGTGCCAGCAGTTTAACAGGGCTCTACAATGAGCAGTTCTTC. Encoded protein: CASSLTGLYNEQFF.

V usage is TRBV5-1 and J usage is TRBJ2-7; 8 bases agree with TRBD2. Germline CDR1 is SGHRS and CDR2 is YFSETQ. The CDR3 length is 14 residues. V gave up 4 bases and J gave up 3 bases; unmatched junction bases: 6. The CDR3 loop reads CASSVAGLSYEQYF. CDR3 DNA: TGCGCCAGCAGCGTAGCGGGACTCAGCTACGAGCAGTACTTC.

The chain recombines TRBV4-1 with TRBJ1-3; D is unresolved. Trimming stripped 4 bases from V and 1 base from J, with 17 bases between. This CDR3 has 17 residues. CDR1 is MGHRA, CDR2 YSYEKL, per germline. CDR3 residues: CASSRDGIEGSGNTIYF. CDR3 nucleotides: TGCGCCAGCAGCCGAGACGGGATCGAAGGGTCTGGAAACACCATATATTTT.

The V call is TRBV10-3, the J call TRBJ2-6, with D tentatively TRBD2 (6 bases). This CDR3 spans 14 amino acids. Germline CDR1 and CDR2: ENHRY and SYGVKD. Trimming pared 4 bases from V and 4 bases from J, leaving 8 bases between. The CDR3 coding sequence is TGTGCCATCAGTGGGGGGGTCGGGGCCAACGTCCTGACTTTC. Its protein is CAISGGVGANVLTF.

Comments on this clone: The junction departs from germline at one end; a sequencing error may be responsible. The chain is built from TRBV7-7 and TRBJ2-3; 12 positions agree with TRBD1. CDR3 length equals 15 residues. CDR1 is SSHAT, CDR2 FNYEAQ, per germline (reference sequence). CDR3 in amino acids: CASSSGQGAADTQYF. The CDR3 nucleotides are TGTGCTAGCAGCTCGGGACAGGGGGCGGCAGATACGCAGTATTTT.

V is TRBV6-9 and J is TRBJ2-7; TRBD1 matches 7 bases. The V gene end was trimmed by 7 bases and the J gene end by 2 bases; junction bases not matched to a gene: 8. The germline CDR1 and CDR2 sequences are MNHGY and SVAAGI. The CDR3 sequence is 14 residues long. CDR3 amino acids: CASTQEGATYEQYF. Written as DNA, the CDR3 is TGTGCCAGCACCCAAGAGGGGGCCACCTACGAGCAGTACTTC.

This chain connects TRBV6-1 to TRBJ2-1; D remains unclear. Trimming removed 0 bases from V and 14 bases from J, with 8 bases in between. The CDR3 sequence is 11 residues long. Germline CDR1 and CDR2: MNHNS and SASEGT. The CDR3 nucleotides are TGTGCCAGCAGTGAAGCCCACTCCAAGTTCTTC. This gives the protein CASSEAHSKFF.

The chain couples TRBV11-1 to TRBJ2-7, with D uncertain. The germline gives CDR1 SGHAT, CDR2 FQDESV (reference sequence). Trimming left V 1 base short and J 2 bases short, with 6 bases between. The CDR3 is 13 residues long. CDR3 loop: CASSLDPTYEQYF. DNA for the CDR3: TGTGCCAGCAGCTTAGATCCCACCTACGAGCAGTACTTC.

The V gene is TRBV30, the J gene TRBJ2-7, with 8 bases fitting TRBD2. Per the germline V gene, CDR1 is GTSNPN and CDR2 is SVGIG (reference sequence). V lost 4 bases to trimming and J lost 2 bases; unmatched junction nucleotides: 4. The CDR3 consists of 13 residues. CDR3 in amino acids: CAWTGTSAYEQYF. The CDR3 nucleotides read TGTGCCTGGACCGGGACTAGTGCCTACGAGCAGTACTTC.

The chain uses TRBV24-1 and TRBJ2-5; 9 bases fit TRBD1. This CDR3 spans 15 amino acids. The V segment lost 4 bases and the J segment 5 bases; nucleotides outside the gene matches: 7. CDR1 and CDR2 from the germline V gene are KGHDR and SFDVKD. CDR3 sequence (DNA): TGTGCCACCAGTGACCCCGCCGGGACAGGGGAGACCCAGTACTTC. Its protein product is CATSDPAGTGETQYF.

The chain combines TRBV6-5 with TRBJ1-2; D not certain. Between the trimmed V and J ends, which lost 0 bases and 3 bases, there was a span of 11 bases. The CDR3 extends over 15 amino acids. Germline CDR1 is MNHEY and CDR2 is SVGAGI. CDR3 sequence: CASSYSAQLHYGYTF. The CDR3 region has the DNA TGTGCCAGCAGTTACTCAGCACAGCTTCACTATGGCTACACCTTC.

Of note for this clone: This sample also contains other DNA sequences that code for the same CDR3. The V gene is TRBV19, the J gene TRBJ2-7; tentatively, D is TRBD2 (6 bases). Germline assignment: CDR1 LNHDA and CDR2 SQIVND (reference sequence). The CDR3 consists of 13 residues. With 1 base removed from V and 6 bases from J, the gap between germline ends came to 10 bases. The chain's CDR3 is CASSIGLASEQYF. CDR3 nucleotide sequence: TGTGCCAGTAGTATAGGTCTAGCGAGCGAGCAGTACTTC.

The V and J genes are TRBV10-3 and TRBJ2-1; possible D gene TRBD2, 5 bases. The V end lost 3 bases, the J end lost 7 bases, and 10 bases lay between the germline ends. Germline V lookup: CDR1 ENHRY, CDR2 SYGVKD. The CDR3 consists of 13 residues. The CDR3 DNA is TGTGCCATCAGTGAAAATACGGGGAATGAGCAGTTCTTC. Protein product: CAISENTGNEQFF.